Shown below are 25 T cell receptor beta chains from a single sample sequenced in a study of blood T cell repertoires in COVID-19. Here immunoSEQ multiplex PCR was the method, and the copy in TCRdb shows in-frame clones only, minus some. The table records about 89,000 clones, 65% to 85% of them present only once. The specimen was peripheral blood. The receptors were sampled from a man between 70 and 80 years old with COVID-19, enrolled during active disease.

The chain combines TRBV30 with TRBJ2-2; 7 bases match TRBD1. In germline, CDR1 is GTSNPN, CDR2 SVGIG (reference sequence). The V and J ends lost 0 bases and 5 bases, in that order; junction bases with no gene match: 3. The CDR3 contains 14 residues. This CDR3 reads CAWSVAGGTGELFF. The CDR3 DNA reads TGTGCCTGGAGTGTGGCAGGGGGAACCGGGGAGCTGTTTTTT.

V is TRBV5-4 and J is TRBJ2-7; weak D call: TRBD1 (5 bases). CDR3 length: 14 amino acids. Germline V gene data show CDR1 as SGHNT and CDR2 as YYREEE (reference sequence). V was shortened by 2 bases and J by 2 bases, with 11 bases between the two germline ends. The CDR3 sequence: CASSFDSWTYEQYF. Written as DNA, the CDR3 is TGTGCCAGCAGCTTTGACAGTTGGACCTACGAGCAGTACTTC.

This clone was observed a handful of times. The chain joins TRBV4-1 to TRBJ2-1, with D unresolved. Germline-derived CDR1 and CDR2 are MGHRA and YSYEKL. Trimming took off 0 bases at V and 7 bases at J, with 22 bases between the two ends. The CDR3 extends over 18 amino acids. This CDR3 reads CASSQDLNPGSLANEQFF. The CDR3 DNA follows: TGCGCCAGCAGCCAAGATCTTAACCCCGGGTCTCTTGCAAATGAGCAGTTCTTC.

The chain joins TRBV5-5 to TRBJ1-3, with a possible D match to TRBD1 (5 bases). Germline-derived CDR1 and CDR2 are SGHKS and YYEKEE (reference sequence). This CDR3 is built from 15 residues. Trimming left V 6 bases short and J 0 bases short, with 13 bases between. CDR3 nucleotides: TGTGCCAGCACTCGTGGGGGGATCTCTGGAAACACCATATATTTT. This sequence encodes CASTRGGISGNTIYF.

The CDR3 region has the DNA TGTGCCAGCAGCGGAGGCCCCAGGGGCTACGAGCAGTACTTC. Amino acid sequence: CASSGGPRGYEQYF. V usage is TRBV11-2 and J usage is TRBJ2-7; tentatively, D is TRBD1 (6 bases). Per germline, CDR1 SGHAT and CDR2 FQNNGV. The CDR3 is made up of 14 amino acids. Deletions cut 5 bases from V and 3 bases from J, with 14 bases between. The full variable domain, rest sourced from reference TRBV11-2 and TRBJ2-7, is EAGVAQSPRYKIIEKRQSVAFWCNPISGHATLYWYQQILGQGPKLLIQFQNNGVVDDSQLPKDRFSAERLKGVDSTLKIQPAKLEDSAVYLCASSGGPRGYEQYFGPGTRLTVT.

The V gene is TRBV11-3, the J gene TRBJ2-7, with D uncertain. Germline V gene data show CDR1 as SGHNT and CDR2 as YENEEA. The CDR3 is 16 amino acids. Trimming took off 2 bases at V and 5 bases at J, with 19 bases between the two ends. The CDR3 spells CASSLQSGPPFDEQYF. Here the CDR3 DNA reads TGTGCCAGCAGCTTACAATCAGGCCCCCCTTTCGACGAGCAGTACTTC. Based on the CDR3 plus reference TRBV11-3 and TRBJ2-7, the full variable domain is EAGVVQSPRYKIIEKKQPVAFWCNPISGHNTLYWYLQNLGQGPELLIRYENEEAVDDSQLPKDRFSAERLKGVDSTLKIQPAELGDSAVYLCASSLQSGPPFDEQYFGPGTRLTVT.

This clone appeared once. The rearrangement links TRBV5-6 to TRBJ1-6; 8 bases map to TRBD1. The CDR3 totals 16 residues. In germline, CDR1 is SGHDT, CDR2 YYEEEE. The V and J ends lost 4 bases and 9 bases, in that order; junction bases with no gene match: 12. The CDR3 coding sequence is TGTGCCAGCAGCGTGTTTACGACAGGGGCGGGTTCACCCCTCCACTTT. It codes for CASSVFTTGAGSPLHF.

The CDR3 DNA reads TGTGCCAGCAGCTATGACAGGGGGCGAGGGGTGAACACTGAAGCTTTCTTT. Its protein product is CASSYDRGRGVNTEAFF. The chain employs TRBV5-6 and TRBJ1-1; 10 bases are a match to TRBD1. The junction had 8 bases not matched to a gene; V was cut back by 3 bases and J by 0 bases. This CDR3 has 17 residues. Germline lookup yields CDR1 SGHDT and CDR2 YYEEEE.

The chain joins TRBV7-3 to TRBJ2-5, with 7 bases that match TRBD1. CDR1 is SGHTA and CDR2 is FQGTGA in the germline V gene. The V segment lost 5 bases and the J segment 4 bases; nucleotides outside the gene matches: 7. The CDR3 spans 14 residues. This CDR3 reads CASSPSTGRETQYF. The CDR3 nucleotides read TGTGCCAGCAGCCCGTCGACAGGGAGAGAGACCCAGTACTTC.

Details on this clone: This sample also contains other DNA sequences that code for the same CDR3. The chain uses TRBV19 and TRBJ2-1, with TRBD2 matching 7 bases. Germline CDR1 reads LNHDA; CDR2 reads SQIVND (reference sequence). The CDR3 is 14 residues long. J was trimmed by 2 bases and V by 3 bases; bases with no gene match: 1. The CDR3 sequence is CASSIGLAYNEQFF. CDR3 nucleotides: TGTGCCAGTAGTATCGGACTAGCCTACAATGAGCAGTTCTTC.

The chain recombines TRBV27 with TRBJ2-1; D may be TRBD2 (6 bases). The CDR3 covers 14 residues. Germline V gives CDR1 MNHEY, CDR2 SMNVEV (reference sequence). Deletions cut 2 bases from V and 5 bases from J, with 10 bases between. The CDR3 reads CASSLHAGNNEQFF. CDR3 sequence (DNA): TGTGCCAGCAGTTTACATGCGGGGAACAATGAGCAGTTCTTC.

The chain combines TRBV6-5 with TRBJ2-7; TRBD1 is a possible D gene (6 bases). The CDR3 has 12 amino acids. Germline V lookup: CDR1 MNHEY, CDR2 SVGAGI. V gave up 6 bases and J gave up 1 base, with 7 bases separating them. CDR3 sequence: CASRTGSYEQYF. The CDR3 DNA follows: TGTGCCAGCAGAACAGGGTCCTACGAGCAGTACTTC.

The V gene is TRBV5-1, the J gene TRBJ1-1; no clear D. Trimming pared 1 base from V and 0 bases from J, leaving 10 bases between. CDR3 length: 15 amino acids. Looked up from germline, CDR1 is SGHRS and CDR2 is YFSETQ. In DNA form, the CDR3 reads TGCGCCAGCAGCTTGTCGAGTACCATGAACACTGAAGCTTTCTTT. Protein sequence: CASSLSSTMNTEAFF.

This clone has a single count. The rearrangement joins TRBV11-3 to TRBJ1-2; TRBD1 agrees at 10 bases. Germline V gene data show CDR1 as SGHNT and CDR2 as YENEEA. The V segment lost 5 bases and the J segment 7 bases; nucleotides outside the gene matches: 13. The CDR3 spans 16 residues. This chain's CDR3 is CASSRTLTGGAVGYTF. CDR3 DNA: TGTGCCAGCAGCCGCACGCTGACAGGGGGCGCAGTTGGCTACACCTTC.

The rearrangement links TRBV24-1 to TRBJ2-4, with TRBD1 matching 8 bases. Germline lookup yields CDR1 KGHDR and CDR2 SFDVKD. J gave up 0 bases and V 0 bases, and 9 bases lay outside the gene matches. This CDR3 region has 19 residues. The chain's CDR3 is CATSDLIQGDPLAKNIQYF. The CDR3 DNA reads TGTGCCACCAGTGATTTGATACAGGGGGACCCCTTAGCCAAAAACATTCAGTACTTC.

The chain links TRBV24-1 to TRBJ2-2; the D gene is possibly TRBD1 (5 bases). Deletions cut 2 bases from V and 0 bases from J, with 9 bases between. Germline assignment: CDR1 KGHDR and CDR2 SFDVKD. CDR3 length equals 16 residues. The CDR3 region is CATSDWGGPNTGELFF. In nucleotides, the CDR3 is TGTGCCACCAGTGATTGGGGCGGCCCGAACACCGGGGAGCTGTTTTTT.

The rearrangement links TRBV5-1 to TRBJ2-2; 9 bases align to TRBD2. Trimming removed 1 base from V and 6 bases from J; junction bases left unmatched: 4. The CDR3 length is 15 residues. Germline V gives CDR1 SGHRS, CDR2 YFSETQ. In DNA, the CDR3 is TGCGCCAGCAGCTTGAGGCGGGAGGGAGCCGGGGAGCTGTTTTTT. Protein product: CASSLRREGAGELFF.

The chain links TRBV9 to TRBJ1-4; the match to TRBD1 covers 7 bases. V shed 4 bases, J shed 8 bases, and the junction held 5 bases outside the gene matches. In germline, CDR1 is SGDLS, CDR2 YYNGEE. The CDR3 contains 13 residues. The CDR3 sequence is CASSQRQGEKLFF. CDR3 nucleotides: TGTGCCAGCAGCCAAAGACAGGGCGAAAAACTGTTTTTT.

The chain uses TRBV18 and TRBJ1-6, with 7 nucleotides matching TRBD1. The CDR3 covers 17 residues. Germline V CDR1 and CDR2: KGHSH, LQKENI. The trim removed 2 bases at V and 4 bases at J, leaving 8 bases unmatched. The chain's CDR3 is CASSPGQGGRYNSPLHF. In DNA, the CDR3 is TGTGCCAGCTCACCAGGGCAGGGGGGACGATATAATTCACCCCTCCACTTT.

The chain has TRBV2 and TRBJ2-1, with TRBD2 identical over 9 bases. Germline V gene sequence: CDR1 SNHLY, CDR2 FYNNEI. This CDR3 is 16 amino acids long. V trimming: 1 base; J trimming: 7 bases; junction bases outside the gene matches: 8. The CDR3 region has the DNA TGTGCCAGCAGTGAAGTTGGGCTAGCGGGGAAGAATGAGCAGTTCTTC. This gives the protein CASSEVGLAGKNEQFF.

This chain links TRBV11-2 with TRBJ2-2; D not resolved. CDR1 is SGHAT, CDR2 FQNNGV, per germline. This CDR3 is 13 amino acids long. Trimming left V 4 bases short and J 5 bases short, with 8 bases between. The CDR3 loop is CASSSRETGELFF. CDR3 DNA: TGTGCCAGCAGCTCCCGAGAAACCGGGGAGCTGTTTTTT.

This clone was seen just once. The V and J genes are TRBV2 and TRBJ1-6, with 9 nucleotides matching TRBD1. Germline V gene sequence: CDR1 SNHLY, CDR2 FYNNEI. The J segment lost 9 bases and the V segment lost 8 bases, leaving 11 bases of the junction unmatched. This CDR3 has 15 residues. The CDR3 sequence is CASQREGQGGSPLHF. CDR3 DNA sequence: TGTGCCAGCCAGAGGGAGGGACAGGGTGGTTCACCCCTCCACTTT.

In DNA, the CDR3 is TGCGCCAGCGGACAGGGGGCTGAGCAGTACTTC. Protein product: CASGQGAEQYF. This sequence joins TRBV23-1 and TRBJ2-7, with TRBD1 matching 11 bases. TRBV23-1 is filed as an ORF, its function uncertain. With V trimmed by 8 bases and J by 7 bases, 1 base remained unmatched. This CDR3 comprises 11 residues.

The chain carries TRBV5-6 and TRBJ1-2; 7 nucleotides line up with TRBD1. The CDR3 runs to 14 residues. J was trimmed by 0 bases and V by 4 bases; bases with no gene match: 3. Germline V gives CDR1 SGHDT, CDR2 YYEEEE. CDR3 DNA: TGTGCCAGCAGCGTGACAGGGTCTAACTATGGCTACACCTTC. As protein: CASSVTGSNYGYTF. Drawing the rest from reference TRBV5-6 and TRBJ1-2, the complete variable domain is DAGVTQSPTHLIKTRGQQVTLRCSPKSGHDTVSWYQQALGQGPQFIFQYYEEEERQRGNFPDRFSGHQFPNYSSELNVNALLLGDSALYLCASSVTGSNYGYTFGSGTRLTVV.

The chain carries TRBV28 and TRBJ1-2; 10 bases are a match to TRBD1. This CDR3 is 16 amino acids long. The V and J ends lost 4 bases and 2 bases, in that order; junction bases with no gene match: 7. Germline loops: CDR1 MDHEN, CDR2 SYDVKM. This CDR3 is CASSSGTGVSNYGYTF. CDR3 DNA sequence: TGTGCCAGCAGTTCCGGGACAGGGGTCTCGAACTATGGCTACACCTTC.